This paragraph reports one TCR beta chain. Antigen: not known. Clones were sequenced by immunoSEQ multiplex PCR, and TCRdb holds only the in-frame ones, with some missing. Among approximately 54,000 clones listed, approximately 90% were seen once. The CDR3 is made up of 15 amino acids. Trimming stripped 5 bases from V and 7 bases from J, with 20 bases between. Germline V gives CDR1 SGHVS, CDR2 FQNEAQ. This record comes from a study of T cells in localized non-small cell lung cancer. Study-level findings and limits: Appearing in adjacent lung were a median around 60 of the top 100 tumor clones. Peak T cell clonality was found in uninvolved adjacent lung, exceeding tumor. Longer overall survival was seen with higher T cell density measured in blood.

This clonotype originated in a woman aged 35-75 years with stage I lung adenocarcinoma. This material consisted of peripheral blood, taken before any cancer treatment. This chain uses TRBV7-8 with TRBJ1-2, with D perhaps TRBD1 (6 bases). The CDR3 sequence: CASSPERGELGGYTF. The CDR3 nucleotides read TGTGCCAGCAGCCCCGAAAGGGGGGAATTGGGTGGCTACACCTTC.